This T cell receptor beta chain was documented in a study of blood T cells in healthy people across ages (dated by TCRdb to between 2014 and 2017). With regard to the full study: Template switching captured roughly one uniquely barcoded TCR beta cDNA molecule per two T cells in model experiments. To track age-related changes in TCR beta repertoire diversity, the study relied on deep sequencing normalized with unique cDNA molecular identifiers. Four age groups were formed from the donors: young (average about 17 years), middle-aged (approximately 40), aged (roughly 59) and long-lived (around 82). To avoid experimental bias, donors of different ages were spread randomly across the sequencing lanes. Two additional independent replicas of 1 million unique cDNA reads from the same blood draw were analyzed for two donors (one aged 18 to 29 and one aged 80 or older). Overall study results and their limits: Observed TCR beta diversity correlated strongly with the percentage of naive T cells measured by flow cytometry. Compared with the aged group, the long-lived group had more naive CD4+ T cells, fewer expanded clones and increased TCR diversity, a pattern suggesting age selection. The CMV infection status of donors was not known, potentially confounding age-related changes in expanded clonotypes. As age increased, observed TCR beta diversity per million T cells dropped in a roughly linear way, and a significant reduction was already evident by age 40. Estimates of total diversity based on one million sequenced T cells were regarded as lower bounds and as underestimates. Because profiling used bulk unsorted PBMCs, naive and antigen-experienced compartments could not be compared conclusively.

The CDR3 runs 14 residues from the cysteine to the phenylalanine. The retained sequence is limited to the CDR3, 42 bases, with the frame set at the first base. The germline V gene yields MNHEY for CDR1 and SVGAGI for CDR2. To prepare the library, 5' RACE was applied. Data came from an Illumina HiSeq 2500. The second PCR ran for about 7 to 11 cycles and used a J-beta primer mix along with a sample-barcoded 5' primer. A template-switch 5' adaptor carrying 12 random nucleotides introduced a unique molecular identifier onto each TCR beta cDNA molecule. Each sample yielded at least 3 million CDR3-containing paired-end reads. First-strand cDNA was synthesized from all RNA with the Mint cDNA synthesis kit, primed by a TRBC-specific oligonucleotide. All cDNA was treated with uracil-DNA glycosylase and then went through a first 18-cycle PCR with the universal primers M1SS and BC2_uni_R. Under the source paper's analysis protocol: For normalization, 1 million high-quality reads, each with a distinct molecular identifier, were randomly selected from each sample. Instead of being binned into consensus sequences, reads that shared molecular identifiers were thrown out. MiTCR, run with a Q25 quality threshold and the strictest error-elimination algorithm, handled CDR3 identification, clonotype clustering and error correction. Lower-bound total TCR beta diversity was estimated with a nonparametric unseen species model using Euler transformation. Using fastp trimming at Q25 and MiXCR clonotype assembly, TCRdb reanalyzed the public sequencing data and kept in-frame beta chains. Under each unique CDR3 protein, matching rows form one entry showing the most common genes and DNA. The V and J calls, along with clone size, are taken from TCRdb and not from the paper's own processing. Within this sample are 1.5 million to 2 million distinct CDR3 sequences, with 28% of them counted one time only. Together, the top ten hold less than 9.5% of the sample.

A remark on this clonotype: Its antigen is currently not known. An end of the junction differs from the germline gene, which may be a read error.

Donors were under 40 systemically healthy Caucasian individuals from Russia aged roughly 6 to 95 years. Each donor gave roughly 9.5 milliliters of peripheral blood, collected into EDTA-treated Vacutainer tubes. Ficoll-Paque density-gradient centrifugation was used to isolate PBMCs, with at least 6.5 million per sample. Trizol reagent was used to extract total RNA from the PBMCs, yielding at least 5 micrograms per sample. Naive CD45RAhigh/CD27high T cell percentages were measured by flow cytometry on a PBMC aliquot from every donor. The source material was blood. The clonotype originates from a woman in her twenties or thirties in good health. The chain was built from TRBV6-5 and TRBJ1-2, and 8 junction bases match TRBD1. The CDR3 region: CAISRGQGMEGYTF. The bases read TGTGCCATCAGTCGAGGACAGGGAATGGAAGGCTACACCTTC.